Given below is one T cell receptor (beta chain) in context. This record belongs to a study of blood T cell repertoires in COVID-19. Study information: PBMCs, B-cell-depleted T cells, or T cells were the source of the cDNA or gDNA that made up the material.

Sequencing was performed with immunoSEQ multiplex PCR; in TCRdb, only in-frame clones are kept and a portion is missing. The sample consists of roughly 100,000 clones, about 76% of them appearing once. The clonotype originates from a man older than 75 with acute or convalescent COVID-19. The sequenced sample consisted of peripheral blood.

CDR3 DNA sequence: TGTGCCAGCAGTTCCAGGTTACAAAACGAGCAGTACTTC. Its protein is CASSSRLQNEQYF. This chain links TRBV28 with TRBJ2-7; D unclear. CDR3 size: 13 residues. Germline V gene data show CDR1 as MDHEN and CDR2 as SYDVKM. V dropped 4 bases and J dropped 5 bases, with 12 bases sitting between them.